This T cell receptor (beta chain) was identified in a study of T cells in Graves' hyperthyroidism and ophthalmopathy. General study findings and limits: Separating ophthalmopathy from stable hyperthyroidism was achieved by a 13 V-J model.

To note about this clonotype: Its antigen is not identified.

The CDR3 has 14 amino acids. Germline V CDR1 and CDR2: KGHDR, SFDVKD. V was pared by 6 bases and J by 0 bases, with 5 bases between. There were TCR beta CDR3 regions amplified from RNA transcripts. HTBI primers were the set used in a first-round RT-PCR of the TCR CDR3. TCRdb itself ran the multiplex PCR reads through MiXCR, one entry per CDR3 protein. The sample contains 370,000 or so distinct CDR3 sequences, 13% of which appear only once. Exclusion followed for patients with uncontrolled infection, other autoimmune disease, pregnancy or lactation. Orbital computed tomography and thyroid ultrasound, together with serum TRAb and thyroxine and clinical symptoms, were used for diagnoses.

The rearrangement joins TRBV24-1 to TRBJ2-6; D gene unclear. Material for sequencing was blood. The sequence derives from a man in his thirties or forties with Graves' hyperthyroidism that later progressed to Graves' ophthalmopathy. This CDR3 reads CATSTSSGANVLTF. CDR3 bases: TGTGCCACCAGTACGAGCTCTGGGGCCAACGTCCTGACTTTC.